This T cell receptor beta chain was documented in a study of T cells expressing NK-cell markers. The wider study: Out of eight donors sequenced, seven tested HCMV-seropositive and the remaining one seronegative. Study results and limitations: It is unclear if expanded NKG2C-expressing clones target HCMV antigens. In a handful of donors, dominant clonotypes made up roughly 25-60.1% of CD3+CD56-NKG2C+ cells.

Beta-chain TCR cDNA was generated via 5'RACE template switching with UMIs. From the 5' RACE reads, TCRdb lists one entry per CDR3 protein and no DNA. Here the sample table reports some 460,000 distinct CDR3 sequences. Turning to this clonotype: Its antigen is undetermined.

This CDR3 is built from 16 residues. Germline CDR1 reads SGHVS; CDR2 reads FQNEAQ. The origin of this receptor is a woman in her forties or fifties in good health. The sequencing input was blood T cells: a sorted CD56 or NKG2C T cell subset, CD4+ or CD8+ T cells, or bulk PBMC T cells (not recorded which). The gene calls are TRBV7-8 and TRBJ2-1; TCRdb lists TRBD2, though no DNA is available to test this call. Here the CDR3 reads CASLVLSGTSYNEQFF.